These 11 T cell receptor beta chains were all obtained from the same sample, sequenced in a study of blood T cell repertoires in COVID-19. This table comes from immunoSEQ multiplex PCR, and its TCRdb copy is limited to in-frame clones, with some not included. The sample contains tens of thousands of clones, approximately 90% of which appear only once. The sequenced sample was peripheral blood. The source is a man aged 50-59 years with acute or convalescent COVID-19.

The CDR3 region has the DNA TGCGCCAGCAGCCAAGATGGGACAGGGGCAGGAGAGACCCAGTACTTC. Protein: CASSQDGTGAGETQYF. V gene TRBV4-1 combines with J gene TRBJ2-5, with 10 nucleotides matching TRBD1. CDR1 MGHRA and CDR2 YSYEKL come from the germline V gene. There are 16 residues in the CDR3. V lost 0 bases and J lost 4; bases outside the gene matches: 5.

The chain joins TRBV9 to TRBJ2-7, with D possibly TRBD1 on 5 matching bases. V was shortened by 0 bases and J by 0 bases, with 28 bases between the two germline ends. CDR3 length: 21 residues. Germline loops: CDR1 SGDLS, CDR2 YYNGEE. The CDR3 DNA reads as TGTGCCAGCAGCGTAGGAGGCCTAGTTGCGGATAACAGGTCTAGCTCCTACGAGCAGTACTTC. Its translation is CASSVGGLVADNRSSSYEQYF.

This chain uses TRBV15 with TRBJ2-7; weak D call: TRBD2 (6 bases). Trimming removed 7 bases at V and 4 bases at J, with 14 bases between. The CDR3 is 13 amino acids. Germline assignment: CDR1 LNHNV and CDR2 YYDKDF (reference sequence). CDR3 sequence: CATMIGGQYEQYF. DNA for the CDR3: TGTGCCACCATGATCGGGGGTCAGTACGAGCAGTACTTC.

The rearrangement links TRBV28 to TRBJ1-2; tentative D call: TRBD1 (5 bases). V gave up 10 bases and J gave up 8 bases, with 20 bases separating them. Germline CDR1 reads MDHEN; CDR2 reads SYDVKM. There are 13 residues in the CDR3. CDR3 sequence (DNA): TGTGCCACCCACCGTGGGCAGGGTTGGGGCTACACCTTC. This gives the protein CATHRGQGWGYTF.

The V gene is TRBV7-2, the J gene TRBJ2-7; D uncertain. Germline lookup yields CDR1 SGHTA and CDR2 FQGNSA. The CDR3 is made up of 13 amino acids. The germline V and J ends were trimmed by 6 bases and 6 bases, with 15 bases remaining between them. CDR3: CASRLRSLGEQYF. As DNA, the CDR3 is TGTGCCAGCAGACTCCGATCGCTCGGCGAGCAGTACTTC.

The chain links TRBV10-3 to TRBJ2-3; D ambiguous. The V and J ends lost 3 bases and 0 bases respectively, with 4 bases between them. Germline V CDR1 and CDR2: ENHRY, SYGVKD. The CDR3 extends over 13 amino acids. CDR3 in DNA: TGTGCCATCAGTGATGGCAGCACAGATACGCAGTATTTT. Its translation is CAISDGSTDTQYF.

The chain combines TRBV6-5 with TRBJ1-1; the match to TRBD1 covers 8 bases. CDR3 length: 13 amino acids. The germline CDR1 and CDR2 sequences are MNHEY and SVGAGI. The junction had 6 bases not matched to a gene; V was cut back by 8 bases and J by 4 bases. Here the CDR3 DNA reads TGTGCCAGCGGACCACAGGGGGTCACTGAAGCTTTCTTT. Encoded protein: CASGPQGVTEAFF.

This clone was found a few times. This chain uses TRBV7-9 with TRBJ1-3, with no clear D. This CDR3 is 14 amino acids long. Trimming took off 1 base at V and 1 base at J, with 5 bases between the two ends. Germline V gene lookup returns CDR1 SEHNR and CDR2 FQNEAQ (reference sequence). CDR3 sequence: CASSLVQSGNTIYF. The DNA of the CDR3 is TGTGCCAGCAGCTTAGTACAGTCTGGAAACACCATATATTTT.

The CDR3 sequence is CASSELNGGLNTEAFF. CDR3 DNA: TGTGCCAGCAGTGAATTAAACGGCGGGTTGAACACTGAAGCTTTCTTT. V and J are TRBV25-1 and TRBJ1-1; D is unclear. This CDR3 contains 16 residues. Germline assignment: CDR1 MGHDK and CDR2 SYGVNS. Trimming removed 1 base from V and 0 bases from J, with 12 bases in between.

The V and J genes are TRBV30 and TRBJ1-2; D call uncertain. Germline loops: CDR1 GTSNPN, CDR2 SVGIG (reference sequence). The CDR3 consists of 12 residues. The V end was cut by 2 bases, the J end by 8 bases, with 12 bases between. CDR3 amino acids: CAWSPYSGGYTF. The CDR3 nucleotides are TGTGCCTGGAGTCCGTACAGCGGCGGCTACACCTTC.

This chain connects TRBV30 to TRBJ1-3, with D unresolved. Germline CDR1 reads GTSNPN; CDR2 reads SVGIG (reference sequence). V was cut by 2 bases and J by 8 bases, with 10 bases left in between. This CDR3 has 12 amino acids. The CDR3, as DNA: TGTGCCTGGAGTCGGCCCGGGGACACCATATATTTT. It is translated as CAWSRPGDTIYF. The variable domain in full, completed from reference TRBV30 and TRBJ1-3, reads SQTIHQWPATLVQPVGSPLSLECTVEGTSNPNLYWYRQAAGRGLQLLFYSVGIGQISSEVPQNLSASRPQDRQFILSSKKLLLSDSGFYLCAWSRPGDTIYFGEGSWLTVV.